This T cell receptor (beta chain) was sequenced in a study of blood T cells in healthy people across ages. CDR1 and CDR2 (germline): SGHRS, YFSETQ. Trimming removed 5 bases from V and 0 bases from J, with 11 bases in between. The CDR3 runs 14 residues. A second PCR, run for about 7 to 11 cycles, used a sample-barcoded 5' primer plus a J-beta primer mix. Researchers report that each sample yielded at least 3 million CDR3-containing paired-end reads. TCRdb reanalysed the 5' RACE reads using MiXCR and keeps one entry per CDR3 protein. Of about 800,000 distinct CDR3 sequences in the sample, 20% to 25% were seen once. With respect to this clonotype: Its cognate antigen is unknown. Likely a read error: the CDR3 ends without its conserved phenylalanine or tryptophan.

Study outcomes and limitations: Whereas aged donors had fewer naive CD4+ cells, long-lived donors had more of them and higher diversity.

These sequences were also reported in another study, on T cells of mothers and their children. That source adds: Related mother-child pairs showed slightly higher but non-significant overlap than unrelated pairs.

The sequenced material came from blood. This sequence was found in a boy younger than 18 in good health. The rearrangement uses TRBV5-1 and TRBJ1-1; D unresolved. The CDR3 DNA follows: TGCGCCAGCAGGGGCCCCCAGCTGAACACTGAAGCTTTCCTT. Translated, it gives CASRGPQLNTEAFL.